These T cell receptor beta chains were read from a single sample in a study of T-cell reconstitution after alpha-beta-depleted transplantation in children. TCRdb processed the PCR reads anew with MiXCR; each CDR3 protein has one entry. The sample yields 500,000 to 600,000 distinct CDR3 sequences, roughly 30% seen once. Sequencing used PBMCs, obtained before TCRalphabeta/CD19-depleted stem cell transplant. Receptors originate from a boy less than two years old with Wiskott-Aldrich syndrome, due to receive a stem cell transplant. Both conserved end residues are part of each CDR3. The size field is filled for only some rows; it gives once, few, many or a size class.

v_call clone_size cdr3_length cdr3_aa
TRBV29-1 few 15 CSVVGAKKGNTEAFF
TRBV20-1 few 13 CSAGTDSNQPQHF
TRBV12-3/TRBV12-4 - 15 CASSIGLAGLPEQYF
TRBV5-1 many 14 CASSLRDSGDEQYF
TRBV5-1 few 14 CASSLTRGRGEQYF
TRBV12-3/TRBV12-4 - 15 CASTLAARSTDTQYF
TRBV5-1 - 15 CASSLGGGSRNEQFF
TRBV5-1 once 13 CASSLVFGYEQFF
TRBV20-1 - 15 CSAPPFRGIRETQYF
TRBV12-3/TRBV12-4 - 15 CASSTGTSGQETQYF
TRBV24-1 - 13 CATSDTQGNEQFF
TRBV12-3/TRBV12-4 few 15 CASSQGGRPYNEQFF
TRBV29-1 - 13 CSVEKGLQETQYF
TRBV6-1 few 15 CASSGFWAAKNIQYF
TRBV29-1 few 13 CSVPGPRNTEAFF
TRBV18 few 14 CASSPQGWDTEAFF
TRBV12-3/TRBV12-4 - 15 CASSLKLRGQETQYF
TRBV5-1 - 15 CASSLESAPSEKLFF
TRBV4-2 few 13 CASSQAEGREQYF
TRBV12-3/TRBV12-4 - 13 CASTVFLKGEQFF
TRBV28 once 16 CASSLPRAGGSYEQYF
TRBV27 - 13 CASSTSTGNEQFF
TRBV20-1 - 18 CSARIVSGRPLLYNEQFF
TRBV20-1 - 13 CSARELQTYEQYF
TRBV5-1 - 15 CASSFASPYNSPLHF
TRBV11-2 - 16 CASSHPGLKIGNTIYF
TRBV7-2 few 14 CASSFNPIQETQYF
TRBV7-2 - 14 CASSLSRTDQPQHF
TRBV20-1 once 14 CSASHSGSSYEQYF
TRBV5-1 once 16 CASSLGQGVAKNIQYF
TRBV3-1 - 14 CASSQQSYYYGYTF
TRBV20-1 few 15 CSARATGKLNTEAFF
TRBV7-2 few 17 CASSLGRQGGIRGGYTF
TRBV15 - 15 CATSRVRIGSYEQYF
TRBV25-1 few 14 CASSETGRNSPLHF
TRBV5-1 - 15 CASSLASGRTETQYF
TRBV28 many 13 CASSLTYTGELFF
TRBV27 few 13 CASTSGVGSPLHF
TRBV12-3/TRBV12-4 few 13 CASSFPGNNEQFF
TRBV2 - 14 CASSEAGRNYGYTF
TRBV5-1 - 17 CASSLRGLSSYNSPLHF
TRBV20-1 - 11 CSAGRQETQYF
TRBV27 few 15 CASSSPGRRSYEQYF
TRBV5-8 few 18 CASSLRYTGQGPTYEQYF
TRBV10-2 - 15 CASSESGLSGQPQHF
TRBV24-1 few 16 CATSDPSGRATDTQYF
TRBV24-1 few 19 CATSDRRASTSGRAREQFF
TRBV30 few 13 CAWSDRGQQPQHF
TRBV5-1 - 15 CASSLPAGGVNEQFF
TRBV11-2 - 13 CASSLGAGVGYTF
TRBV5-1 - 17 CASSPGTGHSSNQPQHF
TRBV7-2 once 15 CASSAQTLAKNIQYF
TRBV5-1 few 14 CASSWSGRADEQFF
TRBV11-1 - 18 CASSLIQPGQSINYGYTF